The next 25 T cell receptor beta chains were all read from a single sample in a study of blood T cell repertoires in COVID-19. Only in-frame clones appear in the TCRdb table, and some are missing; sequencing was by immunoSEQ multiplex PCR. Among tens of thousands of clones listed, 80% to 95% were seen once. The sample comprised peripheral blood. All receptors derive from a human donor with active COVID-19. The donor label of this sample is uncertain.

The CDR3 DNA follows: TGCGCCAGCAGTCAATCGGCGGGGGCGGAGCAGTACGTC. Translating it yields CASSQSAGAEQYV. The gene calls are TRBV23-1 and TRBJ2-7, with TRBD2 as a possible D gene (7 bases). TRBV23-1 is known as an ORF, though its function is uncertain. The V end lost 0 bases, the J end lost 7 bases, and 10 bases lay between the germline ends. The CDR3 is 13 residues long.

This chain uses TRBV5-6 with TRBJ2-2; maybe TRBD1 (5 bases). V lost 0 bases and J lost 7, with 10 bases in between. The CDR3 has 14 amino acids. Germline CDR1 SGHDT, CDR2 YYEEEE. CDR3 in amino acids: CASSLGQGSGELFF. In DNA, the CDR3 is TGTGCCAGCAGCTTGGGGCAGGGCAGCGGGGAGCTGTTTTTT. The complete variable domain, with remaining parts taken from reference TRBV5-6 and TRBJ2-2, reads DAGVTQSPTHLIKTRGQQVTLRCSPKSGHDTVSWYQQALGQGPQFIFQYYEEEERQRGNFPDRFSGHQFPNYSSELNVNALLLGDSALYLCASSLGQGSGELFFGEGSRLTVL.

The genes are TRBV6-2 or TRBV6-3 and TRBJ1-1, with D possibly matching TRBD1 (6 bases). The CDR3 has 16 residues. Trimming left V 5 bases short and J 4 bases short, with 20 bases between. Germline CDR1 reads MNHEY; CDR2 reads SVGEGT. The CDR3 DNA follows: TGTGCCAGCAGTCAGGTGGGAACAGGGCGTGCCACTGAAGCTTTCTTT. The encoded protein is CASSQVGTGRATEAFF.

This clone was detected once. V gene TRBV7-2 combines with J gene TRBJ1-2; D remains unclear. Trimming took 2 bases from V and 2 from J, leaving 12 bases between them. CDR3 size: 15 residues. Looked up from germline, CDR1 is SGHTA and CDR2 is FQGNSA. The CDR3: CASSLYGSSNYGYTF. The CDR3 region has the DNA TGTGCCAGCAGCTTATATGGGAGTTCGAACTATGGCTACACCTTC.

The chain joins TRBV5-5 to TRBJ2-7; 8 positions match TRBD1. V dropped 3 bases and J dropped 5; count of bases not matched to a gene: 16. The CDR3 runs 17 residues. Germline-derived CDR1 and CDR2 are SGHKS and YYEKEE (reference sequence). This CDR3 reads CASSYLGQGGPLDEQYF. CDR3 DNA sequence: TGTGCCAGCAGCTACCTAGGACAGGGAGGCCCTTTGGACGAGCAGTACTTC.

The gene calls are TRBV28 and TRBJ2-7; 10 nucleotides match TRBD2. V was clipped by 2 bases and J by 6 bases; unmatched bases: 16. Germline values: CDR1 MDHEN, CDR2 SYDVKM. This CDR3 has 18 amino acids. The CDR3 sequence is CASSLTGLGLAGEGEQYF. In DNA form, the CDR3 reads TGTGCCAGCAGTTTAACAGGGCTAGGCCTAGCGGGAGAAGGCGAGCAGTACTTC.

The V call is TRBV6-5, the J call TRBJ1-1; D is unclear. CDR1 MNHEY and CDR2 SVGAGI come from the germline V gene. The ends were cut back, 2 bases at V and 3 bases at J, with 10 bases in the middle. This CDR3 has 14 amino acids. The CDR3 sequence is CASSYVGLDTEAFF. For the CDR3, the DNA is TGTGCCAGCAGTTACGTTGGACTGGACACTGAAGCTTTCTTT.

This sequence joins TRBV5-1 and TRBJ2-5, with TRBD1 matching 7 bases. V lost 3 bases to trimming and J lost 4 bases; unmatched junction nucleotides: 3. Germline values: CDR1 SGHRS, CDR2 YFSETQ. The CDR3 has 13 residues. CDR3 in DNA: TGCGCCAGCAGCTCAGGGGGTTCAGAGACCCAGTACTTC. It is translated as CASSSGGSETQYF.

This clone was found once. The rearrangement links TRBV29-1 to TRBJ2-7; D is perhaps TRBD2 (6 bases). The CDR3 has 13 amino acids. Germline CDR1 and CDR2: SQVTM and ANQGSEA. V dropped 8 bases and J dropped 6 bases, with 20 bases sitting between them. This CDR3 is CSCIRPGGSEQYF. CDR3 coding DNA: TGCAGCTGCATCAGGCCCGGGGGTTCCGAGCAGTACTTC.

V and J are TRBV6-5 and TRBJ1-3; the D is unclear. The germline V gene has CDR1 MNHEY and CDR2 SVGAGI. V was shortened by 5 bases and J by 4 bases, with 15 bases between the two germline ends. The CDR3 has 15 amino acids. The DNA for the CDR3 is TGTGCCAGCAGTCGCCGTCCCGAGCCAGGAAACACCATATATTTT. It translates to CASSRRPEPGNTIYF.

In nucleotides, the CDR3 is TGTGCCAGCAGCGCAGGGCTCTTGGGGGAGCTGTTTTTT. Its translation is CASSAGLLGELFF. J is TRBJ2-2 and V is TRBV9; possibly TRBD1 for D (5 bases). V lost 3 bases to trimming and J lost 8 bases, with 11 bases between them. This CDR3 comprises 13 residues. Germline V gene lookup returns CDR1 SGDLS and CDR2 YYNGEE. Full variable domain (rest looked up from reference TRBV9 and TRBJ2-2): DSGVTQTPKHLITATGQRVTLRCSPRSGDLSVYWYQQSLDQGLQFLIQYYNGEERAKGNILERFSAQQFPDLHSELNLSSLELGDSALYFCASSAGLLGELFFGEGSRLTVL.

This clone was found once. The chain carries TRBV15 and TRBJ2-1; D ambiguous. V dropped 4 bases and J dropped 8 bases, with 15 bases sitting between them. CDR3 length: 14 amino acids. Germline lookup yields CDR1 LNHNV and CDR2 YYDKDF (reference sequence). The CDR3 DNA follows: TGTGCCACCAGCAATCGACACGCCGGTGATGAGCAGTTCTTC. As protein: CATSNRHAGDEQFF.

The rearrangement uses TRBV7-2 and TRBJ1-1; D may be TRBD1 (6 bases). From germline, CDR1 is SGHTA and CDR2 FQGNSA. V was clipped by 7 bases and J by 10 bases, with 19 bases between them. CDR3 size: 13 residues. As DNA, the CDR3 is TGTGCCAGCAACCCGAACAGGCAGGGGCTAGCTTTCTTT. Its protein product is CASNPNRQGLAFF.

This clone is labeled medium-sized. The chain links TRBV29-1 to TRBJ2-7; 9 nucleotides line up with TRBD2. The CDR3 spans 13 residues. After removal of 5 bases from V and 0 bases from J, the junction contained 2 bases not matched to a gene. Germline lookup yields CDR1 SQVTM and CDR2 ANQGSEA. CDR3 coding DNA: TGCAGCGTTAGACTAGCGGACTCCTACGAGCAGTACTTC. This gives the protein CSVRLADSYEQYF.

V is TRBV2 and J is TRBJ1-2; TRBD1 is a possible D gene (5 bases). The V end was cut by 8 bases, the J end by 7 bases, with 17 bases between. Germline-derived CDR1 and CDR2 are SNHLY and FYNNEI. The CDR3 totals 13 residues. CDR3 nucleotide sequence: TGTGCCAGCGGAGGACAACCGGGAGTTGGCTACACCTTC. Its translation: CASGGQPGVGYTF.

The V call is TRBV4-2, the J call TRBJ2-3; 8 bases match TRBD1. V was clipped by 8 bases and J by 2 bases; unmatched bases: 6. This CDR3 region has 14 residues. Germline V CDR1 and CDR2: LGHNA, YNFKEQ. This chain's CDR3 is CASAGGSDTDTQYF. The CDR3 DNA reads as TGTGCCAGCGCAGGGGGCTCGGACACAGATACGCAGTATTTT.

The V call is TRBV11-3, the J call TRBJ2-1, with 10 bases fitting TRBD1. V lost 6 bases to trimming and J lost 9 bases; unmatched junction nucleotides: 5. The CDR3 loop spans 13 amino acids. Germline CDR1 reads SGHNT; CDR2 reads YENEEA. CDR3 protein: CASRGQGVSEQFF. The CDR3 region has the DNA TGTGCCAGCAGAGGACAGGGGGTCAGTGAGCAGTTCTTC.

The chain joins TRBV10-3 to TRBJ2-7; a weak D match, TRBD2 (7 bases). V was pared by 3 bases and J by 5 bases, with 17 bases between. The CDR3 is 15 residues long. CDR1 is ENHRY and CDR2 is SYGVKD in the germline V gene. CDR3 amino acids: CAISDLGGAGDEQYV. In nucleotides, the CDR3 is TGTGCCATCAGTGATTTGGGGGGGGCTGGGGACGAGCAGTACGTC.

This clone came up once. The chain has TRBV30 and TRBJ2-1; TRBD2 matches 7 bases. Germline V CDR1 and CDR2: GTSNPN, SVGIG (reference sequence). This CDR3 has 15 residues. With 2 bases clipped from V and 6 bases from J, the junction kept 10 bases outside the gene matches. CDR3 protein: CAWSKWEGPPNEQFF. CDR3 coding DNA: TGTGCCTGGAGTAAGTGGGAGGGCCCCCCCAATGAGCAGTTCTTC.

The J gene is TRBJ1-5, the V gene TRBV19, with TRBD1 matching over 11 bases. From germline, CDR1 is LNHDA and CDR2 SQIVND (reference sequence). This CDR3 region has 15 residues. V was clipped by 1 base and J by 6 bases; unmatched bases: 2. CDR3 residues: CASSIVGQGAQPQHF. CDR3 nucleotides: TGTGCCAGTAGTATAGTTGGACAGGGGGCTCAGCCCCAGCATTTT.

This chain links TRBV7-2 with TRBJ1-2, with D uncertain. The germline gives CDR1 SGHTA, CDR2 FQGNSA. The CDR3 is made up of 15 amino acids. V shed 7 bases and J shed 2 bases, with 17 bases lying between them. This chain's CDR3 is CASTISGRPNYGYTF. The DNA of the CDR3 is TGTGCCAGCACCATCTCAGGTCGCCCAAACTATGGCTACACCTTC.

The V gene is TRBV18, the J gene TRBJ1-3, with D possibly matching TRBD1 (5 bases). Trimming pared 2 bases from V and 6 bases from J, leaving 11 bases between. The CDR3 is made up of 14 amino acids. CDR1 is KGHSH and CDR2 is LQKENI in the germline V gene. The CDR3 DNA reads TGTGCCAGCTCACCAAGGACCAGGGAAAACACCATATATTTT. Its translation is CASSPRTRENTIYF. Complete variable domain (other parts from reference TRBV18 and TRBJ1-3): NAGVMQNPRHLVRRRGQEARLRCSPMKGHSHVYWYRQLPEEGLKFMVYLQKENIIDESGMPKERFSAEFPKEGPSILRIQQVVRGDSAAYFCASSPRTRENTIYFGEGSWLTVV.

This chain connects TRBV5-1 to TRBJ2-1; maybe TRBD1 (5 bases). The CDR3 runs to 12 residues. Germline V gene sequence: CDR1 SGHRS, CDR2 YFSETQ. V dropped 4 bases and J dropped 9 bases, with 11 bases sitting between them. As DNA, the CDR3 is TGCGCCAGCAGCCCAGGGTTCGGTGAGCAGTTCTTC. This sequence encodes CASSPGFGEQFF.

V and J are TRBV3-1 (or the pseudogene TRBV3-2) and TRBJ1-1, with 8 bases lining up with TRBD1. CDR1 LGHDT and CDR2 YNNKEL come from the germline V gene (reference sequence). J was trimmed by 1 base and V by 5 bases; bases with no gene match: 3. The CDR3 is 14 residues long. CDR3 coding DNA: TGTGCCAGCAGCTCCGGACAGGGGAACACTGAAGCTTTCTTT. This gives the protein CASSSGQGNTEAFF.

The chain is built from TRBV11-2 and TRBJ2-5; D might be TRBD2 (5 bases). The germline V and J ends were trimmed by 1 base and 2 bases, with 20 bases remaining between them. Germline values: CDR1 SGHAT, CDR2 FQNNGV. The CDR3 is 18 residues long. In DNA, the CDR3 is TGTGCCAGCAGCTTAGGGCATTCCAAGAGATGGGAGCAAGAGACCCAGTACTTC. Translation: CASSLGHSKRWEQETQYF.